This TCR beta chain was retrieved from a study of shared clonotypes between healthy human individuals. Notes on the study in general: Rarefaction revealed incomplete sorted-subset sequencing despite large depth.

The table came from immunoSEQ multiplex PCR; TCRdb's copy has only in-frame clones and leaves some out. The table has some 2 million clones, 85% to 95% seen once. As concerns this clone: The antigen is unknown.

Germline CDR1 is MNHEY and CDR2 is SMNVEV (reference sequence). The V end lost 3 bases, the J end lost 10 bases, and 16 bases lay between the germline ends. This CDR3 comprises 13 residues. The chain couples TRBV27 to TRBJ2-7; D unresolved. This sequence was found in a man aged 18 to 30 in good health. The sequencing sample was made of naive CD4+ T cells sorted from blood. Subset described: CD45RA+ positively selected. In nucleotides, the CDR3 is TGTGCCAGCAGTTTGGAAGAAGGGCTGCCTCAGTACTTC. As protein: CASSLEEGLPQYF.